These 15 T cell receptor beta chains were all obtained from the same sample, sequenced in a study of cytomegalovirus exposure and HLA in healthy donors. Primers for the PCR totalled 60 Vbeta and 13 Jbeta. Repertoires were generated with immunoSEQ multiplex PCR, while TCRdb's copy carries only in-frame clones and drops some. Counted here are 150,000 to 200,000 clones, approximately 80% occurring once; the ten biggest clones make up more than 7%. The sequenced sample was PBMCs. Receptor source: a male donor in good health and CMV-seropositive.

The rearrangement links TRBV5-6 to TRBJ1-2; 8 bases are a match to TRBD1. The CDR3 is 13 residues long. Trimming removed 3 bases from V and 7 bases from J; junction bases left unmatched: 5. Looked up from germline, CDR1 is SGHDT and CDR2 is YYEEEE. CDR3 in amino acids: CASSSDRDSGYTF. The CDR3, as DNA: TGTGCCAGCAGCTCGGACAGGGATTCTGGCTACACCTTC.

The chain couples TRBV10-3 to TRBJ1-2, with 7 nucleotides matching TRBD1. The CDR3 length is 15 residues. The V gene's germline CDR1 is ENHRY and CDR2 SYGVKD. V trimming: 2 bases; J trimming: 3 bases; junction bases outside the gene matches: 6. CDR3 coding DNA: TGTGCCATCAGTGAGGTGACAGGGACGGACTATGGCTACACCTTC. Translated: CAISEVTGTDYGYTF.

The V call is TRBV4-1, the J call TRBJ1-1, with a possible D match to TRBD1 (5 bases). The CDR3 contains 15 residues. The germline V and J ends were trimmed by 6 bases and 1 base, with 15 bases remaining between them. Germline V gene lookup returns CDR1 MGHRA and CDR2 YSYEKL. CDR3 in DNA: TGCGCCAGCAGTTCAGCTGACAGACAGAACACTGAAGCTTTCTTT. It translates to CASSSADRQNTEAFF.

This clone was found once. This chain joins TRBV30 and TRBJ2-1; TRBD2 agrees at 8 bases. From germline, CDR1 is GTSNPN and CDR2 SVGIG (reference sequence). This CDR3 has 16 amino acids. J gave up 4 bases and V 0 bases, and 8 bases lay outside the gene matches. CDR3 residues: CAWSVGATSVYNEQFF. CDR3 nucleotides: TGTGCCTGGAGTGTTGGAGCGACTAGCGTTTACAATGAGCAGTTCTTC.

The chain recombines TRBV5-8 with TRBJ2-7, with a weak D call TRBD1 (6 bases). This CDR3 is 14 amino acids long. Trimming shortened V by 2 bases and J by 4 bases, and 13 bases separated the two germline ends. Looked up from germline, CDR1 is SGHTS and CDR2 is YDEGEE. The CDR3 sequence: CASSLQGRGYEQYF. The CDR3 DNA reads TGTGCCAGCAGCTTACAGGGACGAGGGTACGAGCAGTACTTC. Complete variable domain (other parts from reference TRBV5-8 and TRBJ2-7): EAGVTQSPTHLIKTRGQQATLRCSPISGHTSVYWYQQALGLGLQFLLWYDEGEERNRGNFPPRFSGRQFPNYSSELNVNALELEDSALYLCASSLQGRGYEQYFGPGTRLTVT.

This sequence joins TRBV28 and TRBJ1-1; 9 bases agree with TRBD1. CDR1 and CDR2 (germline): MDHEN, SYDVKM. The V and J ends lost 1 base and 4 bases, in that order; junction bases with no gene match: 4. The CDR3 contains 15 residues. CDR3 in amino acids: CASSLSQGAGTEAFF. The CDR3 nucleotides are TGTGCCAGCAGTTTATCACAGGGGGCGGGCACTGAAGCTTTCTTT. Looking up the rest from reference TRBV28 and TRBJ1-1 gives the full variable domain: DVKVTQSSRYLVKRTGEKVFLECVQDMDHENMFWYRQDPGLGLRLIYFSYDVKMKEKGDIPEGYSVSREKKERFSLILESASTNQTSMYLCASSLSQGAGTEAFFGQGTRLTVV.

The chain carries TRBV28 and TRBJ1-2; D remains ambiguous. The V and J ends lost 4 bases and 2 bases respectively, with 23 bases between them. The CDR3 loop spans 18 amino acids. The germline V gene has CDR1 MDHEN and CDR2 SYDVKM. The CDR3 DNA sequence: TGTGCCAGCAGTTCCCCCGGGTCAGCCACCATCTTCAACTATGGCTACACCTTC. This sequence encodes CASSSPGSATIFNYGYTF.

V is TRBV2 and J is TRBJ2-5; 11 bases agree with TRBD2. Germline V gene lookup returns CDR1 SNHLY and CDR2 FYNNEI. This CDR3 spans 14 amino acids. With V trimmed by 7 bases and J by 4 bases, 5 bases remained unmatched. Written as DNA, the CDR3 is TGTGCCAGCAAACTAGCGGGAGATCTAGAGACCCAGTACTTC. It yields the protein CASKLAGDLETQYF.

CDR3 nucleotides: TGCGCCAGCAGCCGGACAGGGGGCAACACCGGGGAGCTGTTTTTT. Protein sequence: CASSRTGGNTGELFF. This chain joins TRBV5-1 and TRBJ2-2; 11 bases match TRBD1. The ends lost 4 bases at V and 2 bases at J; junction bases unmatched: 1. The germline CDR1 and CDR2 sequences are SGHRS and YFSETQ. CDR3 size: 15 residues. Based on the CDR3 plus reference TRBV5-1 and TRBJ2-2, the full variable domain is KAGVTQTPRYLIKTRGQQVTLSCSPISGHRSVSWYQQTPGQGLQFLFEYFSETQRNKGNFPGRFSGRQFSNSRSEMNVSTLELGDSALYLCASSRTGGNTGELFFGEGSRLTVL.

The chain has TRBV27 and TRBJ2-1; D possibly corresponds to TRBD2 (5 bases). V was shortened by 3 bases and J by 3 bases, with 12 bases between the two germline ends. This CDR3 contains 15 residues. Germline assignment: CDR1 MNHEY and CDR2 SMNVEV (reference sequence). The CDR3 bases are TGTGCCAGCAGTTTTAGGCCTAGCCTCTACAATGAGCAGTTCTTC. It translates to CASSFRPSLYNEQFF.

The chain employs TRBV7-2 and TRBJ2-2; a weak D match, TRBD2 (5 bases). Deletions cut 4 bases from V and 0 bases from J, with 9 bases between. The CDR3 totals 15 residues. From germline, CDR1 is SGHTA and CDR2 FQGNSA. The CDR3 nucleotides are TGTGCCAGCAGCTCCCCGAGGGCGAACACCGGGGAGCTGTTTTTT. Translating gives CASSSPRANTGELFF.

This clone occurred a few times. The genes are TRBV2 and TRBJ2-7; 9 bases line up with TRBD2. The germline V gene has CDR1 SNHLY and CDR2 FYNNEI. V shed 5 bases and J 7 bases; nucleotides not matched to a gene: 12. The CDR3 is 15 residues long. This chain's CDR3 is CASSQAGGHSGEQYF. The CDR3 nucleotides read TGTGCCAGCAGTCAGGCGGGGGGGCATTCGGGGGAGCAGTACTTC.

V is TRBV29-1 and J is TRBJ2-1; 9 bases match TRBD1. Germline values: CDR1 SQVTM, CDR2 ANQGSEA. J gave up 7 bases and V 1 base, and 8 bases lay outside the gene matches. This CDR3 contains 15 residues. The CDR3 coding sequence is TGCAGCGTTGAAGCCATGGACAGGGGAAGGAATGAGCAGTTCTTC. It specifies CSVEAMDRGRNEQFF.

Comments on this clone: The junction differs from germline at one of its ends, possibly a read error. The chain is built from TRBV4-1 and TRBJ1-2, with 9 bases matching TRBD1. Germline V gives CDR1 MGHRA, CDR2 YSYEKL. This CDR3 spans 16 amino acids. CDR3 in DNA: TGCGCCAGCAGCCAGGCTACAGGGGGCCACGGCTATAGCTACACCTTC. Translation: CASSQATGGHGYSYTF.

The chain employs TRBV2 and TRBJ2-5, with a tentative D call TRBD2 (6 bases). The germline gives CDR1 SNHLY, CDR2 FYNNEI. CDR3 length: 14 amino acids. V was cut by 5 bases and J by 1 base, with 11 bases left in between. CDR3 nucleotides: TGTGCCAGCAGTCTTGGGGGGAGCCAAGAGACCCAGTACTTC. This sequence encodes CASSLGGSQETQYF.